This T cell receptor beta chain was recovered during a study of CD8 T cells in Susac syndrome. It was with random hexamers that roughly 0.45 to 1 ug RNA was reverse transcribed. Across 54 Vbeta and 13 Jbeta, TCR beta CDR3 was amplified with immunoSEQ multiplex PCR. TCRdb independently ran MiXCR on the immunoSEQ multiplex PCR reads; one entry per CDR3 protein. The table shows some 150,000 distinct CDR3 sequences, with over 95% occurring only once. CD8+ and CD4+ T cells from blood underwent TCR beta sequencing, which was carried out in a high-throughput format. Patients with stable or active relapsing-remitting disease, all of them treatment-naive, made up the multiple sclerosis controls. While CD8+ and CD4+ T cells were isolated negatively, TEMRA cells were enriched by FACS. The V end lost 5 bases, the J end lost 9 bases, and 23 bases lay between the germline ends. The CDR3 totals 16 residues. Germline CDR1 is SEHNR and CDR2 is FQNEAQ (reference sequence).

Sequenced input: CD8+ T cells from PBMCs. The chain employs TRBV7-9 and TRBJ2-1; D may be TRBD1 or TRBD2 (5 bases each). The sequence was obtained from a human donor with multiple sclerosis. Here the CDR3 reads CASSQTVFPPRGEQFF. The CDR3 bases are TGTGCCAGCAGCCAAACGGTTTTCCCGCCGAGGGGTGAGCAGTTCTTC.